These 29 T cell receptor beta chains originate from one sample sequenced in a study of T-cell reconstitution after alpha-beta-depleted transplantation in children. The TCRbeta library incorporated unique molecular identifiers. TCRdb called the PCR reads again in MiXCR, with one record for every CDR3 protein. This table holds 100,000 or so distinct CDR3 sequences, about 14% found once. Sequences were derived from PBMCs, mostly from graft donor cells, sampled 180 days after TCRalphabeta/CD19-depleted stem cell transplant. These receptors all stem from a male patient aged 2 to 10 who had a stem cell transplant for acute lymphoblastic leukemia, so the T cells may come from the graft donor.

In this sample, this clonotype turned up once. The rearrangement links TRBV5-1 to TRBJ1-6; the D is unclear. Germline V gives CDR1 SGHRS, CDR2 YFSETQ. The V end was cut by 3 bases, the J end by 6 bases, with 13 bases between. CDR3 length equals 15 residues. In DNA form, the CDR3 reads TGCGCCAGCAGCTGGGGAGAGAGGGTTAATTCACCCCTCCACTTT. It is translated as CASSWGERVNSPLHF.

The chain is built from TRBV6-5 and TRBJ2-3, with D unresolved. V lost 0 bases, J lost 4 bases, and 5 bases lay in between. The CDR3 consists of 13 residues. Germline CDR1 and CDR2: MNHEY and SVGAGI. The CDR3 DNA sequence: TGTGCCAGCAGTTACTCGAGATCAGATACGCAGTATTTT. Translated, it gives CASSYSRSDTQYF.

This clonotype was counted a few times. CDR3 loop: CASSPLPDGYTF. CDR3 bases: TGTGCCAGCAGTCCCCTCCCGGATGGCTACACCTTC. The rearrangement links TRBV28 to TRBJ1-2; D gene ambiguous. The V end was cut by 5 bases, the J end by 6 bases, with 10 bases between. There are 12 residues in the CDR3. Germline CDR1 is MDHEN and CDR2 is SYDVKM.

This rearrangement joins TRBV7-2 to TRBJ2-7; a weak D match, TRBD2 (5 bases). This CDR3 comprises 14 residues. Germline loops: CDR1 SGHTA, CDR2 FQGNSA. Trimming shortened V by 3 bases and J by 1 base, and 10 bases separated the two germline ends. The CDR3 region has the DNA TGTGCCAGCAGCTTCGGACGGGGATCCTACGAGCAGTACTTC. Translating gives CASSFGRGSYEQYF.

The genes are TRBV27 and TRBJ1-2; 8 nucleotides match TRBD1. Per the germline V gene, CDR1 is MNHEY and CDR2 is SMNVEV (reference sequence). The CDR3 has 14 residues. Unmatched junction bases numbered 11, after V lost 8 bases and J lost 6 bases. The CDR3 coding sequence is TGTGCCAGCTCCTCTCCCGGACAGGGAGATGGCTACACCTTC. Amino acids: CASSSPGQGDGYTF.

The rearrangement uses TRBV27 and TRBJ2-1; TRBD1 might be the D (5 bases). Trimming stripped 5 bases from V and 3 bases from J, with 11 bases between. CDR1 and CDR2 (germline): MNHEY, SMNVEV (reference sequence). This CDR3 contains 14 residues. Here the CDR3 DNA reads TGTGCCAGCAGTCCTACCGACAGCTACAATGAGCAGTTCTTC. It encodes CASSPTDSYNEQFF.

The chain joins TRBV29-1 to TRBJ2-7, with 11 positions matching TRBD2. J lost 6 bases, V lost 3 bases, and 10 bases had no gene match. Germline-derived CDR1 and CDR2 are SQVTM and ANQGSEA. The CDR3 covers 15 residues. The CDR3 here is CSVEWLAGGGGEQYF. The CDR3 region has the DNA TGCAGCGTTGAGTGGCTAGCGGGAGGCGGAGGCGAGCAGTACTTC.

This clonotype turned up a few times. The chain uses TRBV7-2 and TRBJ1-1; possible D gene TRBD1, 5 bases. Trimming stripped 6 bases from V and 7 bases from J, with 12 bases between. The CDR3 covers 12 residues. Germline CDR1 SGHTA, CDR2 FQGNSA. The CDR3 region has the DNA TGTGCCAGCAGTCACGGGGACGGTGAAGCTTTCTTT. Its protein is CASSHGDGEAFF.

V is TRBV28 and J is TRBJ2-1, with 7 positions matching TRBD1. CDR1 is MDHEN and CDR2 is SYDVKM in the germline V gene. V dropped 6 bases and J dropped 6; count of bases not matched to a gene: 14. This CDR3 spans 16 amino acids. Here the CDR3 reads CASSTTAGTASNEQFF. The CDR3 DNA reads as TGTGCCAGCAGCACAACAGCCGGGACAGCAAGCAATGAGCAGTTCTTC.

The chain links TRBV7-2 to TRBJ2-5; D is ambiguous. CDR3 size: 14 residues. The germline gives CDR1 SGHTA, CDR2 FQGNSA. V lost 1 base, J lost 3 bases, and 9 bases lay in between. CDR3 in DNA: TGTGCCAGCAGCTTAGTTCTTTGGGAAGAGACCCAGTACTTC. This translates into CASSLVLWEETQYF.

This clonotype has a handful of counts. V is TRBV29-1 and J is TRBJ2-7; TRBD2 is a possible D gene (7 bases). Per the germline V gene, CDR1 is SQVTM and CDR2 is ANQGSEA. CDR3 size: 15 residues. Trimming took 8 bases from V and 0 from J, leaving 20 bases between them. The CDR3 spells CSYVGGGGSSYEQYF. Written as DNA, the CDR3 is TGCAGCTATGTAGGGGGGGGCGGGAGCTCCTACGAGCAGTACTTC.

This clonotype was counted only a few times. CDR3 sequence: CASRALLGTDTQYF. CDR3 nucleotide sequence: TGTGCCAGCAGGGCCCTTTTGGGAACAGATACGCAGTATTTT. The chain joins TRBV12-3 or TRBV12-4 to TRBJ2-3; D remains unclear. Trimming removed 6 bases from V and 3 bases from J, with 13 bases in between. This CDR3 has 14 residues.

V gene TRBV7-2 combines with J gene TRBJ2-7; D uncertain. V lost 5 bases and J 2 bases, leaving 7 bases between the germline ends. The CDR3 extends over 12 amino acids. Germline V CDR1 and CDR2: SGHTA, FQGNSA. CDR3 amino acids: CASSLPAYEQYF. In DNA form, the CDR3 reads TGTGCCAGCAGCCTACCTGCCTACGAGCAGTACTTC.

This clonotype was counted ten times or more. The rearrangement links TRBV12-3 or TRBV12-4 to TRBJ1-5, with D possibly matching TRBD1 (5 bases). With 6 bases removed from V and 3 bases from J, the gap between germline ends came to 12 bases. The CDR3 loop spans 14 amino acids. The CDR3 DNA reads as TGTGCCAGCAGGCTGGCAGGGAACAATCAGCCCCAGCATTTT. Protein sequence: CASRLAGNNQPQHF.

This clonotype was picked up a small number of times. The chain carries TRBV25-1 and TRBJ2-4; 9 bases agree with TRBD1. The CDR3 length is 14 residues. The trim removed 1 base at V and 8 bases at J, leaving 3 bases unmatched. CDR1 is MGHDK and CDR2 is SYGVNS in the germline V gene. The CDR3 DNA sequence: TGTGCCAGCAGTGAATTCGGACAGGGGCACATTCAGTACTTC. This gives the protein CASSEFGQGHIQYF. Full variable domain (rest looked up from reference TRBV25-1 and TRBJ2-4): EADIYQTPRYLVIGTGKKITLECSQTMGHDKMYWYQQDPGMELHLIHYSYGVNSTEKGDLSSESTVSRIRTEHFPLTLESARPSHTSQYLCASSEFGQGHIQYFGAGTRLSVL.

The chain couples TRBV12-3 or TRBV12-4 to TRBJ2-5; TRBD2 matches 12 bases. CDR3 length equals 18 residues. The V and J ends lost 0 bases and 2 bases, in that order; junction bases with no gene match: 7. This CDR3 is CASSLAFRTSGVQETQYF. For the CDR3, the DNA is TGTGCCAGCAGTTTAGCGTTCCGGACTAGCGGGGTACAAGAGACCCAGTACTTC.

In its sample, this clonotype was seen many times. The J gene is TRBJ2-3, the V gene TRBV5-1; either TRBD1 or TRBD2 may fit D (7 bases each). In germline, CDR1 is SGHRS, CDR2 YFSETQ. CDR3 length: 14 residues. Trimming pared 4 bases from V and 2 bases from J, leaving 11 bases between. In DNA, the CDR3 is TGCGCCAGCAGCCAGGGGGGGACCACAGATACGCAGTATTTT. This translates into CASSQGGTTDTQYF.

V is TRBV29-1 and J is TRBJ2-5; TRBD1 or TRBD2 may be the D gene (7 bases each). Germline assignment: CDR1 SQVTM and CDR2 ANQGSEA. V was clipped by 6 bases and J by 5 bases, with 19 bases between them. The CDR3 has 14 residues. CDR3 in amino acids: CSVGGQGVLETQYF. CDR3 in DNA: TGCAGCGTGGGGGGGCAGGGGGTGCTGGAGACCCAGTACTTC.

This clonotype appeared many times. This chain uses TRBV5-1 with TRBJ1-2; 9 bases align to TRBD1. The CDR3 runs 13 residues. V gave up 1 base and J gave up 6 bases; unmatched junction bases: 1. CDR1 and CDR2 (germline): SGHRS, YFSETQ. The CDR3 protein is CASSLRQGDGYTF. The CDR3, as DNA: TGCGCCAGCAGCTTGAGACAGGGGGATGGCTACACCTTC.

CDR3 sequence: CASSSSGPQETQYF. CDR3 DNA: TGTGCCAGCAGCTCTAGCGGTCCTCAAGAGACCCAGTACTTC. The rearrangement links TRBV7-9 to TRBJ2-5, with TRBD2 identical over 7 bases. Germline-derived CDR1 and CDR2 are SEHNR and FQNEAQ (reference sequence). The CDR3 extends over 14 amino acids. V shed 4 bases, J shed 2 bases, and the junction held 4 bases outside the gene matches.

This chain links TRBV6-5 with TRBJ1-2, with TRBD1 matching over 9 bases. Per germline, CDR1 MNHEY and CDR2 SVGAGI. CDR3 size: 13 residues. J was trimmed by 7 bases and V by 5 bases; bases with no gene match: 5. CDR3 coding DNA: TGTGCCAGCAGTCTACAGGGGGCGCGTGGCTACACCTTC. It yields the protein CASSLQGARGYTF.

This clonotype was detected a few times. V and J are TRBV9 and TRBJ1-1; perhaps TRBD1 as D (6 bases). CDR3 length: 13 amino acids. The germline V and J ends were trimmed by 0 bases and 6 bases, with 9 bases remaining between them. Per the germline V gene, CDR1 is SGDLS and CDR2 is YYNGEE. The CDR3 sequence is CASSVVGAPEAFF. The CDR3 DNA follows: TGTGCCAGCAGCGTAGTGGGGGCCCCTGAAGCTTTCTTT.

This clonotype was found many times. J is TRBJ1-2 and V is TRBV5-6, with unresolved D. Germline-derived CDR1 and CDR2 are SGHDT and YYEEEE. This CDR3 comprises 12 residues. Trimming pared 1 base from V and 2 bases from J, leaving 3 bases between. CDR3 nucleotides: TGTGCCAGCAGCTTGACGAACTATGGCTACACCTTC. It encodes CASSLTNYGYTF.

There are many counts of this clonotype. The chain is built from TRBV7-9 and TRBJ2-1; weak D call: TRBD2 (6 bases). The CDR3 has 13 amino acids. V shed 5 bases and J shed 9 bases, with 14 bases lying between them. Germline V gene data show CDR1 as SEHNR and CDR2 as FQNEAQ (reference sequence). CDR3 coding DNA: TGTGCCAGCAGCCTCAGACTAGATCCTGAGCAGTTCTTC. This translates into CASSLRLDPEQFF.

This clonotype showed up just a few times. The chain employs TRBV4-3 and TRBJ1-3; no reliable D call. The CDR3 is 14 residues long. Trimming pared 2 bases from V and 3 bases from J, leaving 8 bases between. Germline-derived CDR1 and CDR2 are LGHNA and YSLEER. DNA of the CDR3: TGCGCCAGCAGCCAACTAGACGGTGGAAACACCATATATTTT. This translates into CASSQLDGGNTIYF.

This rearrangement joins TRBV5-1 to TRBJ2-6; 11 nucleotides line up with TRBD1. The V gene's germline CDR1 is SGHRS and CDR2 YFSETQ. The CDR3 contains 17 residues. Trimming took 3 bases from V and 2 from J; bases not matched to a gene: 4. CDR3 region: CASSSDRGRAGANVLTF. For the CDR3, the DNA is TGCGCCAGCAGCTCGGACAGGGGGCGCGCTGGGGCCAACGTCCTGACTTTC.

This clonotype was picked up a small number of times. Germline and junction disagree at one end, which may indicate a read error. This chain uses TRBV7-2 with TRBJ1-6; D call uncertain. This CDR3 spans 12 amino acids. In germline, CDR1 is SGHTA, CDR2 FQGNSA. Here the CDR3 DNA reads TGTGCCAGCTCTAACCTAGACATTCCCTGGTACTTT. Translation gives CASSNLDIPWYF.

A few counts support this clonotype. The chain is built from TRBV29-1 and TRBJ1-1, with TRBD1 matching 9 bases. The CDR3 covers 14 residues. Germline trimming cut 7 bases from V and 1 base from J; bases unmatched to any gene: 7. Germline V gives CDR1 SQVTM, CDR2 ANQGSEA. The CDR3 loop is CSGGQGGSNTEAFF. DNA of the CDR3: TGCAGCGGGGGACAGGGAGGTTCGAACACTGAAGCTTTCTTT.

This sequence joins TRBV7-8 and TRBJ2-3; maybe TRBD1 (6 bases). The germline gives CDR1 SGHVS, CDR2 FQNEAQ. With 0 bases removed from V and 2 bases from J, the gap between germline ends came to 12 bases. The CDR3 length is 16 residues. The CDR3, as DNA: TGTGCCAGCAGCTTAGCAGCAGGGGTGGCCACAGATACGCAGTATTTT. It encodes CASSLAAGVATDTQYF.